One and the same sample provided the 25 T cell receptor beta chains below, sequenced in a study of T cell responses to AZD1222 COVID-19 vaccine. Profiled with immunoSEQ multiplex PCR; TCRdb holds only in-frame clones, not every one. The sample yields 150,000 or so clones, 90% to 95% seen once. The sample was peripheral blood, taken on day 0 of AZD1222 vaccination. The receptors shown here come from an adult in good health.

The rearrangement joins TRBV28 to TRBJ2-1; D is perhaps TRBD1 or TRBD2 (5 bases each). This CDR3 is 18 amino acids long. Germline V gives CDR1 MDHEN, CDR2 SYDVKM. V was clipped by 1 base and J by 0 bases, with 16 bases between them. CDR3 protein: CASSLSGLGRGSYNEQFF. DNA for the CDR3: TGTGCCAGCAGTTTATCGGGGCTGGGTAGGGGCTCCTACAATGAGCAGTTCTTC.

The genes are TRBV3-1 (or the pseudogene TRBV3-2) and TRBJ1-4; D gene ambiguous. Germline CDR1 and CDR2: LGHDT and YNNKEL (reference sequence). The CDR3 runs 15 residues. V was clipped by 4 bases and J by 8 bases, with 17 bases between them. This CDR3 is CASSPPGQLGEKLFF. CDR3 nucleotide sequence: TGTGCCAGCAGCCCGCCGGGCCAGCTCGGAGAAAAACTGTTTTTT.

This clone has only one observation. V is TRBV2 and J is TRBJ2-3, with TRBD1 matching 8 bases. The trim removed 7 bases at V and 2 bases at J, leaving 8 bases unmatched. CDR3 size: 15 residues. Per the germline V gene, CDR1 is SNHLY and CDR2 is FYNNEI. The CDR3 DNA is TGTGCCAGCAACGGCGCAGGGGGCAACACAGATACGCAGTATTTT. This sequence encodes CASNGAGGNTDTQYF.

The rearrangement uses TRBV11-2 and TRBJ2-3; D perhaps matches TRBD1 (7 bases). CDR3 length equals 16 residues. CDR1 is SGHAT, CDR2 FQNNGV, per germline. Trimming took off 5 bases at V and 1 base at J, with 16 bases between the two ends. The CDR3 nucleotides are TGTGCCAGCAGCATGGGACAGCGGGTCGGCACAGATACGCAGTATTTT. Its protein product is CASSMGQRVGTDTQYF. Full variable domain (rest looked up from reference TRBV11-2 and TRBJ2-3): EAGVAQSPRYKIIEKRQSVAFWCNPISGHATLYWYQQILGQGPKLLIQFQNNGVVDDSQLPKDRFSAERLKGVDSTLKIQPAKLEDSAVYLCASSMGQRVGTDTQYFGPGTRLTVL.

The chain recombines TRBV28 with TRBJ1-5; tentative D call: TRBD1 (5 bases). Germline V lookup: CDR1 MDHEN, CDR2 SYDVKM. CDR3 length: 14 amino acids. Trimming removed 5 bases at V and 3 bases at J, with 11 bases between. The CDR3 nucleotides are TGTGCCAGCAGTGCAGGGCTATTCAATCAGCCCCAGCATTTT. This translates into CASSAGLFNQPQHF.

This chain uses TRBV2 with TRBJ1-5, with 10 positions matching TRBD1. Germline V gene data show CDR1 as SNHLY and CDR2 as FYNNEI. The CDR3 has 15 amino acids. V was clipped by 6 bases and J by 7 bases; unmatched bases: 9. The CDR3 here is CASSNPGQGSQPQHF. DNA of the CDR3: TGTGCCAGCAGCAACCCGGGACAGGGGTCGCAGCCCCAGCATTTT.

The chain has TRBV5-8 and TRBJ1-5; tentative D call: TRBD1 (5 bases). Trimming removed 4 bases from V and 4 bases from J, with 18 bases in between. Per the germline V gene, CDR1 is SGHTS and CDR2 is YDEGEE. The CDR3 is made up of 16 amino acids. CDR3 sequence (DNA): TGTGCCAGCAGCCTATATCCCGGCGACAGTAATCAGCCCCAGCATTTT. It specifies CASSLYPGDSNQPQHF.

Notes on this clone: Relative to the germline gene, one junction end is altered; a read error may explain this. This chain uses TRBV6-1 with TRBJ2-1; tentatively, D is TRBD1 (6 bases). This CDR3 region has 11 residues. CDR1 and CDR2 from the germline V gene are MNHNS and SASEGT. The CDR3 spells CASSDRGWGLF. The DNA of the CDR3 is TGTGCCAGCAGTGACCGCGGTTGGGGGCTCTTC.

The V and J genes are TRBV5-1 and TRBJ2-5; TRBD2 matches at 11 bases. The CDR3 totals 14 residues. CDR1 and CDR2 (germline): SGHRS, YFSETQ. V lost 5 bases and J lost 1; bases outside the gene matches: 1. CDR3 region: CASRTSGIQETQYF. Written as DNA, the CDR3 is TGCGCCAGCAGGACTAGCGGGATCCAAGAGACCCAGTACTTC.

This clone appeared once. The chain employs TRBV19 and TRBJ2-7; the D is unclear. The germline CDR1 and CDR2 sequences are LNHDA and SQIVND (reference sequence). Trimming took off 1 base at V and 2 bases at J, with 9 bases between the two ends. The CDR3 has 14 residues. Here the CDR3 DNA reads TGTGCCAGTAGTATAGCGGGTCCCCCCTACGAGCAGTACTTC. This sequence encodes CASSIAGPPYEQYF.

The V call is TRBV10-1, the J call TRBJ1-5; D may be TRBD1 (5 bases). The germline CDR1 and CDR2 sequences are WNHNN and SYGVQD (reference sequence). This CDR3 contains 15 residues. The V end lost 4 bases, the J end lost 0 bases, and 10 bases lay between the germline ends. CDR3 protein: CASSVQVLSNQPQHF. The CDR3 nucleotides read TGCGCCAGCAGTGTACAGGTTCTTAGCAATCAGCCCCAGCATTTT.

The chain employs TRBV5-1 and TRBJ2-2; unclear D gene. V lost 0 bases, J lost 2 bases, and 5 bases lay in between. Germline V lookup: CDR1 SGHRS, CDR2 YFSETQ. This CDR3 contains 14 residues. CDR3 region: CASSLVPNTGELFF. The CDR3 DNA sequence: TGCGCCAGCAGCTTGGTCCCCAACACCGGGGAGCTGTTTTTT.

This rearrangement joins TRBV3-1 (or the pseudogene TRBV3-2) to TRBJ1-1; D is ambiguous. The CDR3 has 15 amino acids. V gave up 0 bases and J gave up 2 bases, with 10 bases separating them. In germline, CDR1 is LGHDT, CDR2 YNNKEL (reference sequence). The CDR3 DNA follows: TGTGCCAGCAGCCAAGACCTACAGAGAAACACTGAAGCTTTCTTT. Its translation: CASSQDLQRNTEAFF.

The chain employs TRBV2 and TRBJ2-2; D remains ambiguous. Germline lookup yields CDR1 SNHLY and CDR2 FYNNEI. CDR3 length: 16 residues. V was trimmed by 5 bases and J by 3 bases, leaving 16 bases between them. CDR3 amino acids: CASSWVVQSDTGELFF. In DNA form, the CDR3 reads TGTGCCAGCAGTTGGGTAGTTCAATCAGACACCGGGGAGCTGTTTTTT.

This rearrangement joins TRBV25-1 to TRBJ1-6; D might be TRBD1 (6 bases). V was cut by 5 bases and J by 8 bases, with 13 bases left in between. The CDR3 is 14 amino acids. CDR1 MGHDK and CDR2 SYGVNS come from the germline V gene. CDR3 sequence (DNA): TGTGCCAGCAGTCTTGGGGGGGGCTATTCACCCCTCCACTTT. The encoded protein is CASSLGGGYSPLHF.

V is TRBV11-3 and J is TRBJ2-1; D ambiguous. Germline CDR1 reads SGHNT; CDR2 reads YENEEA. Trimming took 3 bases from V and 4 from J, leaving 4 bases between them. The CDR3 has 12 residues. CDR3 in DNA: TGTGCCAGCAGCTTCTCATACAATGAGCAGTTCTTC. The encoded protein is CASSFSYNEQFF.

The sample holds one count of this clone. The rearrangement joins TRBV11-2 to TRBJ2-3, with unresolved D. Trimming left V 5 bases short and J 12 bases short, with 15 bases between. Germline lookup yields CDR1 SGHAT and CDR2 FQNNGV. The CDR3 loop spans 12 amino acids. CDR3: CASSPRLEDQYF. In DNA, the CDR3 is TGTGCCAGCAGCCCACGACTTGAAGACCAGTATTTT.

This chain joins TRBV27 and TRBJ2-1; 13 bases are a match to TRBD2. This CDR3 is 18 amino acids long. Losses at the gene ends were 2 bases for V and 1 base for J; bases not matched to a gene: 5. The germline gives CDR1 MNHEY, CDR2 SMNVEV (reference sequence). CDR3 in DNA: TGTGCCAGCAGTTTAAAGGGACTAGCGGGACTATCCTACAATGAGCAGTTCTTC. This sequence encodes CASSLKGLAGLSYNEQFF.

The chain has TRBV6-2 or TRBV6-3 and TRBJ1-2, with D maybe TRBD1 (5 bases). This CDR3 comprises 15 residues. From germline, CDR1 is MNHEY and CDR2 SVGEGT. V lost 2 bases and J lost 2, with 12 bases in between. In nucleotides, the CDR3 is TGTGCCAGCAGTTACCCTCTGGACATAAACTATGGCTACACCTTC. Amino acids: CASSYPLDINYGYTF.

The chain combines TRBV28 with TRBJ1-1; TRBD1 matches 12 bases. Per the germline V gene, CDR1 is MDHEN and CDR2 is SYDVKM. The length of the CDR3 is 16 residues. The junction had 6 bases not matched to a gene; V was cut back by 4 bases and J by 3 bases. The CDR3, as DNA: TGTGCCAGCAGTTCCCGGGACAGGGGGCTTTACACTGAAGCTTTCTTT. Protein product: CASSSRDRGLYTEAFF.

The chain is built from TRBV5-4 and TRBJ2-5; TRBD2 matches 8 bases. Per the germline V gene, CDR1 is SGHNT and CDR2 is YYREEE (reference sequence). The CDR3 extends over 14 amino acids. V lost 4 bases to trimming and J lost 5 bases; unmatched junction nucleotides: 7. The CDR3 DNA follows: TGTGCCAGCAGCCCGGGGGGGGGCAAGGAGACCCAGTACTTC. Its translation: CASSPGGGKETQYF. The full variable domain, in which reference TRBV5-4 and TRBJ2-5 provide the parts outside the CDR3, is ETGVTQSPTHLIKTRGQQVTLRCSSQSGHNTVSWYQQALGQGPQFIFQYYREEENGRGNFPPRFSGLQFPNYSSELNVNALELDDSALYLCASSPGGGKETQYFGPGTRLLVL.

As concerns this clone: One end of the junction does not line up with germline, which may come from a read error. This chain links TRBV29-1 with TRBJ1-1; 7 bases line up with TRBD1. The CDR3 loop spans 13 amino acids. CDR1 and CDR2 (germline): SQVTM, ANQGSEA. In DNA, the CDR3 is TGCAGCGTGGAAGAGACAGGGACCGCTGAAGCTTTCTTT. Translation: CSVEETGTAEAFF.

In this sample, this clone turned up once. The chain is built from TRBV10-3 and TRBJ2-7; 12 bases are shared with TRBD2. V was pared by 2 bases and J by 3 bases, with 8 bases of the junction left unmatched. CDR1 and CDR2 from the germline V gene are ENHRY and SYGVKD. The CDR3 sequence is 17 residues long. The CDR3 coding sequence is TGTGCCATCAGTGAGGCAGGGCTAGCGGGAGGGAGCTACGAGCAGTACTTC. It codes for CAISEAGLAGGSYEQYF.

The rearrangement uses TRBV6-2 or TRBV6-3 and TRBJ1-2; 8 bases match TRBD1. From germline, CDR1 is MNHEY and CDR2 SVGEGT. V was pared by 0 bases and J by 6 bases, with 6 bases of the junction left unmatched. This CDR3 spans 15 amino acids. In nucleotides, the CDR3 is TGTGCCAGCAGTTACTCGGTCAGGGGGCGAAATGGCTACACCTTC. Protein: CASSYSVRGRNGYTF.

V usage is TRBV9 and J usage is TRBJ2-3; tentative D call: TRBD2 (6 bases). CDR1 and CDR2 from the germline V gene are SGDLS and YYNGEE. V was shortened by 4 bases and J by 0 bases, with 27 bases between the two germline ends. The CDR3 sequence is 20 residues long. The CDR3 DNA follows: TGTGCCAGCAGCCCCATTGCGGGGCGGGACCCCCCGGCTAGCACAGATACGCAGTATTTT. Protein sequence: CASSPIAGRDPPASTDTQYF.